The entry that follows covers one T cell receptor beta chain sequence. This receptor's antigen is unknown. This sample stems from a study of cytomegalovirus exposure and HLA in healthy donors (dated by TCRdb to 2016 to 2017). As for the study more broadly: An earlier analysis of roughly 570 of the donors reported about 300 Gb of sequence data and around 120 million unique TCR beta sequences obtained from about 200 million T cells. About 300 gigabases of sequencing data and tens of millions of unique TCR sequences were included in an early release covering 550 to 800 HLA-typed donors. Of the roughly 400 genotyped donors, about 80% fell in the genetic ancestry cluster associated with self-reported Caucasian donors. The study aimed to test whether cataloging public T cell receptors could reveal signatures of past pathogen exposure. The study used immunosequencing to profile the T cell repertoires of approximately 650 subjects and linked those repertoires to cytomegalovirus serostatus. Along with the approximately 700-subject first cohort, a separate validation cohort of about 110 different subjects was used. To predict cytomegalovirus infection status, the study brought together high-throughput TCR immunosequencing, statistical association of individual TCRs with disease status, and machine learning. To study patterns of TCR occurrence, a later analysis re-analyzed previously published TCR beta repertoires from around 670 donors and added high-resolution HLA genotyping. The later analysis used no new phenotypic data to find candidate immune exposures, relying instead on TCR beta sequences and their occurrence across donors. In an earlier analysis of roughly 580 of the donors, high-throughput TCR beta sequencing was used to judge whether each TCR beta V gene segment behaved as functional or pseudogenic. Alongside the repertoire data, information on donor age, sex, ethnicity and CMV serostatus was compiled. In a later genetic analysis, genome-wide SNP genotypes for about 55% of the roughly 670 donors were used, and that subset was treated as a discovery cohort. Every repertoire in the discovery cohort had been generated on one and the same sequencing platform. HLA typing included class I and class II loci at four-digit resolution. Typing coverage differed by locus: A, B, C, DRB1 and DQB1 were typed in about 620-630 donors, DQA1 in about 510, DPA1 in 600 to 610, and DPB1 in approximately 450. Several DR-DQ haplotypes were handled as single units for association and clustering, since linkage in the cohort was strong. Across some 400 genotyped donors of the cohort, an average of about 200,000 unique TCR beta nucleotide sequences per donor were sequenced, and roughly 20% of those sequences were non-productive. The study at large found these results: Because counts were too low, roughly 16 rarely observed V segments, including chromosome 9 orphons, were left out of the earlier analysis of some 640 of the donors. In a later analysis, TCR association rates were found to vary across HLA loci, with the most associated TCRs seen for DRB1 alleles and the fewest for HLA-C alleles. In a later analysis, HLA-associated TCR beta chains showed more clonal expansion and lower generation probabilities than non-associated chains that were equally common. The study listed 150 to 200 TCR beta chains as associated with cytomegalovirus. The sequencing pipeline was judged likely to have produced a cluster of highly shared sequence variants as a technical artifact. When HLA alleles, especially DR and DQ, strongly co-occurred, attributing TCR associations to individual alleles was difficult. Because some donors lacked HLA typing at each locus, the association tests relied only on the typed subset. The authors suggested that the approach could potentially be extended to other disease states and immunological phenotypes. The presence/absence analyses assumed that sequencing depth was roughly uniform across donors, and that assumption may not be true. A later genetic analysis associated a missense DCLRE1C variant with V-gene and J-gene trimming of TCR beta chains, and an independent cohort replicated the association. The cohort was sequenced for TCR beta chains only, and without alpha or paired-chain data the features that could be detected were limited. According to a later genetic analysis, donors in an Asian-associated ancestry cluster had fewer N-insertions in productive TCRs than the roughly 660-donor mean. Specific HLA alleles were associated with about 17,000 TCR beta sequences at a false discovery rate of 0.05 in a later analysis. The only immune exposure information available for the cohort was CMV serostatus. Some IMGT-functional V segments, including TRBV6-2 and TRBV6-3, could not be distinguished by the 87-base-pair reads and were therefore excluded. An earlier analysis of approximately 600 of the donors showed that most TCR beta V segments appeared in productive rearrangements either about 87% or about 30% of the time, which broadly matched IMGT annotations. In both the original and validation cohorts, the classifier was reported to diagnose cytomegalovirus status with high specificity and sensitivity. Most CMV-associated TCR beta chains appeared to be HLA-restricted in a later analysis, and the HLA associations seemed to be driven largely by CMV exposure. According to a later analysis, parvovirus B19, influenza, CMV and Epstein-Barr virus appeared linked to several top co-occurrence clusters. A few of the identified cytomegalovirus-associated TCR beta chains were confirmed in vitro to be specific for cytomegalovirus antigens. Most TCR sequences were seen in very few donors, while some public TCRs were found in many individuals. A further reported finding was that TCR beta sequences accurately predicted the HLA-A and HLA-B alleles for most subjects in the first cohort. Linkage disequilibrium might explain the correlated functional status among segregating V segments, but an unknown experimental factor could not be ruled out.

The cohort comprised 550 to 700 healthy bone marrow donors. Cohort members were all nominally healthy when sampled, although unrecorded immune exposures were likely present. The donor was CMV seronegative and was included in the group of 352 seronegative cohort members. A peripheral blood sample was provided by each donor, and peripheral blood mononuclear cells were used for TCR beta sequencing. The Qiagen DNeasy Blood Extraction Kit was used to extract genomic DNA from the blood cell samples. The library was generated by the immunoSEQ multiplex PCR assay. The multiplex PCR relied on a mix of 60 forward primers for TCR Vbeta segments and 13 reverse primers for TCR Jbeta segments. A multiplex PCR assay on genomic DNA amplified the CDR3 region of rearranged TCR beta genes. On the Illumina HiSeq System, the amplified TCR beta libraries were sequenced as 87-base-pair reads. Per the source publication's procedure: In a later analysis, tens of millions of unique TCR beta chains were counted across the 650 to 750 repertoires, and around 10 million of these chains were shared by at least two donors. A nearest-neighbor algorithm error-corrected the raw reads and collapsed the reads into unique sequences, merging closely related sequences to remove PCR and sequencing errors. V, D and J gene segments were assigned by aligning CDR3 sequences to IMGT reference sequences. For a sequence to be retained, at least a six-nucleotide match to both a V gene segment and a J gene segment was required. Rearrangements were classified as productive when the CDR3 lacked stop codons and remained in frame with V and J, and all other rearrangements were classified as non-productive. CDR3 was defined according to IMGT convention as the region running from the second conserved V-encoded cysteine to the conserved J-encoded phenylalanine. Sequences without an unambiguous match to a single V gene segment were excluded from the earlier analysis of a few hundred of the donors. In an earlier analysis of 587 of the donors, V segments were called functional above 56.7% productive rearrangements and were called segregating when the between-donor standard deviation exceeded 5%. A statistical classification framework was developed to diagnose cytomegalovirus status using the catalog of TCR beta chain sequences. A later analysis assigned V and J genes by comparing TCR nucleotide sequences with IMGT/GENE-DB human TR gene sequences. A later analysis assigned CDR3 sequences and most-parsimonious VDJ recombination scenarios with the TCRdist pipeline. A later analysis defined each TCR beta chain by its CDR3 amino acid sequence plus V-gene family, and excluded reads lacking a unique V-gene family. A later analysis removed 600 or so highly shared, low-generation-probability nucleotide sequences to deal with suspected cross-contamination and a sequencing artifact. In a later analysis, a clonal expansion index was calculated for each public chain from normalized within-repertoire ranks of inferred template counts. Generation probabilities in a later analysis came from a VDJ recombination model fitted to out-of-frame rearrangements, and those results were checked against IGoR. In a later analysis, TCR-TCR, TCR-HLA and TCR-CMV co-occurrence was scored with hypergeometric tests, and a repertoire-size bias correction was applied to TCR pairs. A later analysis estimated false discovery rates by permuting HLA or CMV assignments 20 times. In a later analysis, co-occurring TCRs were grouped with DBSCAN, and TCRdist sequence similarity was added when clustering was performed within HLA-allele-positive subsets. Co-occurrence clustering excluded repertoires with fewer than 30,000 or more than 120,000 public chains, plus five with anomalous nucleotide sharing. Drawn from immuneACCESS, this table holds only the in-frame rearrangements with V and J called that TCRdb kept. Clones are partly lost; checked studies trace under half to an unresolved V gene and leave the rest unexplained. That table gives V, J and clone size, and the DNA gave D and trimming. The data table for this sample lists around 100,000 clones. The ten largest clones capture approximately 3.5% of the sample.

V lost 1 base and J lost 6 bases, and the count of bases not matched to a germline gene is 14. The CDR3 holds 17 amino acids from the cysteine to the phenylalanine. Of all the DNA, just the CDR3 is kept, 51 bases in frame from base 1. For CDR1 and CDR2, the germline V gene lists MDHEN and SYDVKM. This receptor was obtained from a man aged 35-49 years in good health and CMV-seronegative. Sequencing used PBMCs. Rearrangement joined TRBV28 to TRBJ2-7, with 8 middle bases fitting TRBD2. The sequenced DNA is TGTGCCAGCAGTTTATCCTTAGCGGGATCCGTTACGGGCGAGCAGTACTTC. The resulting protein is CASSLSLAGSVTGEQYF.